Included here is one T cell receptor beta chain sequence, with context. Its antigen is not known. The entry originates in a study of vaccination and CD4 T cells after COVID-19. Findings of the study overall: Median reactive clonotypes, those recognizing SARS-CoV-2, rose from approximately 21 to 40, not significantly.

This sample's treatment: approximately 10-day PBMC culture with coronavirus spike peptide pools or control peptides (ViraFEST assay). T cells were expanded with peptide pools, and expanded clonotypes were identified by TCR sequencing. CDR3 length: 15 residues. Germline assignment: CDR1 SGHDT and CDR2 YYEEEE. Between the trimmed V and J ends, which lost 2 bases and 4 bases, there was a span of 15 bases. Cultured CD4+ T cell DNA was sequenced using the Oncomine TCR Beta short-read assay. DNA came from CD4+ T cells after culture. TCRdb fed the PCR reads into MiXCR, producing one record per CDR3 protein. The sample includes 15,000 to 25,000 distinct CDR3 sequences, 40% to 45% seen only once; the top ten take roughly a quarter.

This specimen was CD4+ T cells from blood, cultured in vitro, taken before SARS-CoV-2 vaccination. This clonotype was obtained from a human donor who received a COVID-19 vaccine. The chain joins TRBV5-6 to TRBJ1-2, with D uncertain. In DNA, the CDR3 is TGTGCCAGCAGCTTTTACAGTGGAATTAGCTATGGCTACACCTTC. It translates to CASSFYSGISYGYTF. Filled out from reference TRBV5-6 and TRBJ1-2, the complete variable domain reads DAGVTQSPTHLIKTRGQQVTLRCSPKSGHDTVSWYQQALGQGPQFIFQYYEEEERQRGNFPDRFSGHQFPNYSSELNVNALLLGDSALYLCASSFYSGISYGYTFGSGTRLTVV.